This T cell receptor beta chain is drawn from a study of control samples from healthy donors and cancer patients (dated by TCRdb to the early 2020s). Library prep was done by the immunoSEQ multiplex PCR assay. The immuneACCESS repertoire file appears here via TCRdb, limited to in-frame rearrangements. These files lack a portion of the clones; in checked studies, under half of the deficit traces to unresolved V genes, and the cause of the others is not known. The sample records some 79,000 clones, less than 90% of which are singletons. Just under 4% of the sample is taken by the ten largest. A word on this clone: It has no known antigen specificity. Base-call qualities are not available, and no considerably larger clone is one nucleotide away.

From a lookup of the germline V gene, CDR1 and CDR2 are SNHLY and FYNNEI. V trim: 6 bases; J trim: 7 bases; unmatched bases: 6. The CDR3 has 13 amino acids, counting the end cysteine and phenylalanine. The retained sequence is limited to the CDR3, 39 bases, with the frame set at the first base. The specimen sequenced was blood. In this chain, TRBV2 is recombined with TRBJ1-2, with 9 bases aligning to TRBD1. The sequence came from a woman in her forties or fifties in good health. Here is the DNA: TGTGCCAGCAGGGAGGACAGGGGTTCTGGCTACACCTTC. This encodes CASREDRGSGYTF.